A selection of T cell receptor beta chains follows, all from one sample in a study of shared clonotypes between healthy human individuals. Repertoires were generated with immunoSEQ multiplex PCR, while TCRdb's copy carries only in-frame clones and drops some. This table has roughly 700,000 clones, 74% appearing once. Specimen: memory CD4+ T cells sorted from blood. The receptors shown here come from a woman aged 25 to 39 in good health. The CDR3 runs from the conserved cysteine through the conserved F or W. The D gene is left open where the match is weak. Size values are once, few and many counts, or a class for expanded clones, and some rows have none.

clone_size	j_call	v_call	cdr3_length	d_call	cdr3_nt	cdr3_aa
few	TRBJ1-2	TRBV28	12	NA	TGTGCCAGCAACGGGGGTCTTTATGGCTACACCTTC	CASNGGLYGYTF
NA	TRBJ2-1	TRBV7-9	19	TRBD2	TGTGCCAGCAGCTTAAGGGTTGATGCGTTTGGCGGGAGTTTAGATGAGCAGTTCTTC	CASSLRVDAFGGSLDEQFF
NA	TRBJ2-7	TRBV5-1	15	TRBD1	TGCGCCAGCAGCCTAAGGACAGGGGGTCCCTACGAGCAGTACTTC	CASSLRTGGPYEQYF
NA	TRBJ1-1	TRBV18	15	TRBD1	TGTGCCAGCTCACAACGGACAGGATTCAACACTGAAGCTTTCTTT	CASSQRTGFNTEAFF
NA	TRBJ1-2	TRBV2	13	TRBD1	TGTGCCAGCCGACAGGGGCAGGACTATGGCTACACCTTC	CASRQGQDYGYTF
NA	TRBJ2-7	TRBV27	10	NA	TGTGCCAGCAGCTCTTACGAGCAGTACTTC	CASSSYEQYF
few	TRBJ1-5	TRBV27	14	NA	TGTGCCAGCAGTTTACTAATGAGCAATCAGCCCCAGCATTTT	CASSLLMSNQPQHF
NA	TRBJ2-1	TRBV4-1	16	TRBD2	TGCGCCAGCAGCCAAGGGACTAGCGGGGCTTTTGATGAGCAGTTCTTC	CASSQGTSGAFDEQFF
NA	TRBJ1-5	TRBV5-1	15	NA	TGCGCCAGCAGCTTTTCCGGGGGGCCCAATCAGCCCCAGCATTTT	CASSFSGGPNQPQHF
NA	TRBJ2-7	TRBV27	15	TRBD2	TGTGCCAGCAGTTATCTAGCGGGAGGTGGGTACGAGCAGTACTTC	CASSYLAGGGYEQYF
NA	TRBJ1-4	TRBV7-9	12	NA	TGTGCCAGCAGCTTGTTCGCTGAAAAACTGTTTTTT	CASSLFAEKLFF
few	TRBJ2-3	TRBV9	14	NA	TGTGCCAGCAGCGTAGCTTGGGGCACAGATACGCAGTATTTT	CASSVAWGTDTQYF
NA	TRBJ2-2	TRBV5-1	13	NA	TGCGCCAGCAGCTTTGATCGCACCGGGGAGCTGTTTTTT	CASSFDRTGELFF
NA	TRBJ2-5	TRBV25-1	13	NA	TGTGCCAGCCACGGGACATCGAGAGAGACCCAGTACTTC	CASHGTSRETQYF
NA	TRBJ2-2	TRBV7-9	15	NA	TGTGCCAGCAGCTCCACCCAAGATCTTGCCGGGGAGCTGTTTTTT	CASSSTQDLAGELFF
NA	TRBJ1-2	TRBV7-9	14	TRBD1	TGTGCCAGCAGCTTCCCCGACAGGGCGAGGGGCTACACCTTC	CASSFPDRARGYTF
NA	TRBJ2-2	TRBV19	14	TRBD1	TGTGCCAGTAGTAATCGACAGGGGACCGGGGAGCTGTTTTTT	CASSNRQGTGELFF
NA	TRBJ2-1	TRBV2	14	TRBD2	TGTGCCAGCAGTCCGGGACTAGCGGGAAATGAGCAGTTCTTC	CASSPGLAGNEQFF
NA	TRBJ2-7	TRBV5-1	15	NA	TGCGCCAGCAGCTTGGGGACAGAAAGAATCTACGAGCAGTACTTC	CASSLGTERIYEQYF
NA	TRBJ1-4	TRBV4-2	12	NA	TGTGCCAGCAGCTCCTCTGGGGGTGGACTGTTTTTT	CASSSSGGGLFF
NA	TRBJ2-7	TRBV5-5	16	NA	TGTGCCAGCAGCTTGGCCGTTGGCGGGAAGGTCAACGAGCAGTACTTC	CASSLAVGGKVNEQYF
NA	TRBJ2-6	TRBV9	17	TRBD1	TGTGCCAGCAGCGTTGGGACAGGGATCTCTGGGGCCAACGTCCTGACTTTC	CASSVGTGISGANVLTF
few	TRBJ2-7	TRBV18	13	TRBD2	TGTGCCAGCTCACCAGCGGGGGAAGGCGAGCAGTACTTC	CASSPAGEGEQYF
once	TRBJ2-7	TRBV7-6	15	NA	TGTGCCAGCAGCTTAGTCGTGACTACCCCCTACGAGCAGTACTTC	CASSLVVTTPYEQYF